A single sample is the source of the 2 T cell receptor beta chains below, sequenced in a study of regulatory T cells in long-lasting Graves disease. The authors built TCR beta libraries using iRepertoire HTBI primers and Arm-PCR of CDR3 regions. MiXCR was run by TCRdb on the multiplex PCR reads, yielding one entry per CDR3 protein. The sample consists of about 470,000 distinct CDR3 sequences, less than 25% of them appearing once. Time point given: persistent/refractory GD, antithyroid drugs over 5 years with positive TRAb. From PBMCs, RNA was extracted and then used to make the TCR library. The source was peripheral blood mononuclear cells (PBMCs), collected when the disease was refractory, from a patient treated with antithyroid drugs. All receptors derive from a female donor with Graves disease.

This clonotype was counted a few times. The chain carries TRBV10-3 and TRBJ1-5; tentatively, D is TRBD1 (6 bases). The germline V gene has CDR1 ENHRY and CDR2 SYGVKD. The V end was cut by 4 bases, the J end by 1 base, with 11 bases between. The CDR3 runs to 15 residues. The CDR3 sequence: CAISASTGSNQPQHF. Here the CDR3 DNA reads TGTGCCATCAGTGCGAGTACAGGGAGCAATCAGCCCCAGCATTTT.

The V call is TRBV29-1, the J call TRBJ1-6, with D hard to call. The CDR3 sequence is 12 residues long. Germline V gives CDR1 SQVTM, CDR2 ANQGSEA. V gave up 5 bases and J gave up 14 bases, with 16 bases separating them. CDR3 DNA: TGCAGCGTTATTGACCACCTGGGGTCCCTCCACTTT. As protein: CSVIDHLGSLHF. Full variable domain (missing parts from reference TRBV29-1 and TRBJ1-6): SAVISQKPSRDICQRGTSLTIQCQVDSQVTMMFWYRQQPGQSLTLIATANQGSEATYESGFVIDKFPISRPNLTFSTLTVSNMSPEDSSIYLCSVIDHLGSLHFGNGTRLTVT.